The clone carrying this T cell receptor beta chain occurred once. Its antigen is as yet unknown. The data belong to a study of T-cell reconstitution after alpha-beta-depleted transplantation in children. Study-level points and caveats: Newly made T cells mostly supplied T-cell counts and diversity one year after transplant. Roughly two months post-transplant, alpha-beta T cells reportedly originated from several hundred graft clones that had expanded. For some patients, TCRbeta diversity was high at day 60 because of recipient T cells and thymic progenitors that survived.

Germline V gene sequence: CDR1 SGHRS, CDR2 YFSETQ. The V gene lost 4 bases and the J gene lost 3 bases, with 20 bases spanning the gap. The CDR3 is made up of 17 amino acids. The TCRbeta library incorporated unique molecular identifiers. TCRdb ran MiXCR on the PCR reads and lists one entry per CDR3 protein. The sample includes about 1,000,000 distinct CDR3 sequences, roughly 31% of them seen just once. Here the sequenced sample was PBMCs, mostly from graft donor cells, taken 360 days after TCRalphabeta/CD19-depleted stem cell transplant. The J gene is TRBJ2-1, the V gene TRBV5-1, with D possibly being TRBD2 (6 bases). The sequence was obtained from a boy in the first two years of life who had a stem cell transplant for SCID, so the T cells may come from the graft donor. The CDR3 coding sequence is TGCGCCAGCAGCACCTGGGACTCCGGGTCCTTCTACAATGAGCAGTTCTTC. Encoded protein: CASSTWDSGSFYNEQFF. Full variable domain (outside the CDR3, taken from reference TRBV5-1 and TRBJ2-1): KAGVTQTPRYLIKTRGQQVTLSCSPISGHRSVSWYQQTPGQGLQFLFEYFSETQRNKGNFPGRFSGRQFSNSRSEMNVSTLELGDSALYLCASSTWDSGSFYNEQFFGPGTRLTVL.